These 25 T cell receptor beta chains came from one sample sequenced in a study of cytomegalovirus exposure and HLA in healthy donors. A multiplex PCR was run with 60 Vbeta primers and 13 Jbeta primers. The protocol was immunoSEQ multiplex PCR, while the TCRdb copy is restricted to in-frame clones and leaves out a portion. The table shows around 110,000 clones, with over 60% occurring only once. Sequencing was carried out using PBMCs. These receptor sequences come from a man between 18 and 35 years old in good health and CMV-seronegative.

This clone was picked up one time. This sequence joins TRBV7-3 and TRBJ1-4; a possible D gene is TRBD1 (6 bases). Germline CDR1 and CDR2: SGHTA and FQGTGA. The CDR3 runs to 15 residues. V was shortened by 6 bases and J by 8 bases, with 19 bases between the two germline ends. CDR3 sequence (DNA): TGTGCCAGCAGTCCTGCTCAGGGGAGGGGGGAAAAACTGTTTTTT. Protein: CASSPAQGRGEKLFF. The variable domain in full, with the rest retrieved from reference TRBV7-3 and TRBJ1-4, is GAGVSQTPSNKVTEKGKYVELRCDPISGHTALYWYRQSLGQGPEFLIYFQGTGAADDSGLPNDRFFAVRPEGSVSTLKIQRTERGDSAVYLCASSPAQGRGEKLFFGSGTQLSVL.

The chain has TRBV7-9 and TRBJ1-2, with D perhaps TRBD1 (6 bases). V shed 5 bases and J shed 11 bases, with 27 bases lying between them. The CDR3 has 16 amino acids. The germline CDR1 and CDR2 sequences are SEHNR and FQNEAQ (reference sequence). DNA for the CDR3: TGTGCCAGCAGCGCAAGTCCTGACAGGTACCCTGGTGGTTACACCTTC. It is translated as CASSASPDRYPGGYTF.

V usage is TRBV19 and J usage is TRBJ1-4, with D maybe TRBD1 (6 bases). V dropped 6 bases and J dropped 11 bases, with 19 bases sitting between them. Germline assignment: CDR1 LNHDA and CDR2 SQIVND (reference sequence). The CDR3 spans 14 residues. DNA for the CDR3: TGTGCCAGTAGCCTTTTGGGGGCCCCATGGAAACTGTTTTTT. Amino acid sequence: CASSLLGAPWKLFF.

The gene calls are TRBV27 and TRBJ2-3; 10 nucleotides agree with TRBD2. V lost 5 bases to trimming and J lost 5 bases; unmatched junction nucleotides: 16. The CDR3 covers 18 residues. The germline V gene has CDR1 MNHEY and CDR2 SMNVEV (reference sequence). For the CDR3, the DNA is TGTGCCAGCAGTCCCCCCCATGGTAGCGGGGGGCAGGGAGATACGCAGTATTTT. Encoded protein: CASSPPHGSGGQGDTQYF.

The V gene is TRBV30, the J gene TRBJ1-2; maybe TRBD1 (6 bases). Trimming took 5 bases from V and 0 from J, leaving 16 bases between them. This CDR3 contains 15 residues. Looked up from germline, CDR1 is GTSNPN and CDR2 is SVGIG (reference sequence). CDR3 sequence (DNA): TGTGCCTGGGATGCCTCCAGGGGCCCTAACTATGGCTACACCTTC. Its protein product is CAWDASRGPNYGYTF. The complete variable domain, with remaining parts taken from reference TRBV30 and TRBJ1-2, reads SQTIHQWPATLVQPVGSPLSLECTVEGTSNPNLYWYRQAAGRGLQLLFYSVGIGQISSEVPQNLSASRPQDRQFILSSKKLLLSDSGFYLCAWDASRGPNYGYTFGSGTRLTVV.

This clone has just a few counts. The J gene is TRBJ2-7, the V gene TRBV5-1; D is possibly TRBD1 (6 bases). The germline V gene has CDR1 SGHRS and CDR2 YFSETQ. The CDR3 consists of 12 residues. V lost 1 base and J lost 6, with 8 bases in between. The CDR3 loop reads CASSLTGTEQYF. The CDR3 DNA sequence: TGCGCCAGCAGCTTGACAGGGACCGAGCAGTACTTC.

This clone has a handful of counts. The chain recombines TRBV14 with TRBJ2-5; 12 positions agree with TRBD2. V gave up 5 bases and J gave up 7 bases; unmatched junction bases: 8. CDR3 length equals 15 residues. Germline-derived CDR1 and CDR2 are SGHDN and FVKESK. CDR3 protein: CASSSWTSGTGTQYF. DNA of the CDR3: TGTGCCAGCAGCTCATGGACTAGCGGGACCGGGACCCAGTACTTC.

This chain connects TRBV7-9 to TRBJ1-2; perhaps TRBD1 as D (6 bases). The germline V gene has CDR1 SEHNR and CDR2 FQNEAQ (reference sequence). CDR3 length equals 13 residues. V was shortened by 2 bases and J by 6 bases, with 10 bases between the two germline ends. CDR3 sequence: CASSLSGGDGYTF. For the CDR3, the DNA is TGTGCCAGCAGCTTATCGGGGGGCGATGGCTACACCTTC.

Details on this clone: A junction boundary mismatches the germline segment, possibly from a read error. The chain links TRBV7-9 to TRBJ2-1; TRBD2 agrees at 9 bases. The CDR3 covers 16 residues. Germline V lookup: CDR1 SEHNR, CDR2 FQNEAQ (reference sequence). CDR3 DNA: TGTTCCAGCAGCTTAGGGCAGGGCGGGGGGGACAATGAGCAGTTCTTC. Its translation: CSSSLGQGGGDNEQFF. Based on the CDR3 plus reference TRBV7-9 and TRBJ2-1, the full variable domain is DTGVSQNPRHKITKRGQNVTFRCDPISEHNRLYWYRQTLGQGPEFLTYFQNEAQLEKSRLLSDRFSAERPKGSFSTLEIQRTEQGDSAMYLCSSSLGQGGGDNEQFFGPGTRLTVL.

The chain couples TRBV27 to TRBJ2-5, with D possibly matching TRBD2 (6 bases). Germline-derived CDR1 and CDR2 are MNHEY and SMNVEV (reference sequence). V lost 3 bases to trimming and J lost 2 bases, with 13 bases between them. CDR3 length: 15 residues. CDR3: CASSLTSRTQETQYF. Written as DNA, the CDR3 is TGTGCCAGCAGTTTGACTAGTAGGACTCAAGAGACCCAGTACTTC.

CDR3 DNA sequence: TGCGCCAGCAGCCAAGAAACGGCAGGACTAGCGGGCTCCGAGCAGTACTTC. This gives the protein CASSQETAGLAGSEQYF. The chain joins TRBV4-1 to TRBJ2-7; TRBD2 matches at 11 bases. The CDR3 spans 17 residues. With V trimmed by 0 bases and J by 6 bases, 10 bases remained unmatched. Germline CDR1 reads MGHRA; CDR2 reads YSYEKL.

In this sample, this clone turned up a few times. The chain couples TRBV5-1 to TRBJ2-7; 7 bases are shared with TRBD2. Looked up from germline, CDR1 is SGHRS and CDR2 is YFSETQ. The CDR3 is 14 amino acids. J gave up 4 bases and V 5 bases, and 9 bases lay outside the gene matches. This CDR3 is CASRSRTGGYEQYF. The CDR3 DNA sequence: TGCGCCAGCAGATCTAGAACCGGGGGGTACGAGCAGTACTTC.

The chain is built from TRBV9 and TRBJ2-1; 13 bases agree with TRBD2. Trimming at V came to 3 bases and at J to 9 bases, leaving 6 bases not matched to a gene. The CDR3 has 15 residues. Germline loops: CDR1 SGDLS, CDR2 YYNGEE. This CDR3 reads CASSEGLAGSGEQFF. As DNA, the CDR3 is TGTGCCAGCAGCGAGGGACTAGCGGGAAGTGGTGAGCAGTTCTTC.

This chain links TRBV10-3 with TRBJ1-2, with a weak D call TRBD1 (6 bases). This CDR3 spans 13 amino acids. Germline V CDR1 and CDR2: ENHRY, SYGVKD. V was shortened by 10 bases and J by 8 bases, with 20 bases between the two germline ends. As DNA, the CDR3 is TGTGCCACCCTAGAGGGGGTAGTAGGGGGCTACACCTTC. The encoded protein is CATLEGVVGGYTF.

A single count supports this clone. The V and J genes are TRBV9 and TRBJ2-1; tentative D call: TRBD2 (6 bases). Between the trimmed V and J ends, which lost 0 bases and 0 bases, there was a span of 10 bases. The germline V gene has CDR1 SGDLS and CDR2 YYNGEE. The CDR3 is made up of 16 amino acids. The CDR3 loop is CASSVAGGVSYNEQFF. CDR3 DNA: TGTGCCAGCAGCGTAGCCGGCGGGGTCTCCTACAATGAGCAGTTCTTC.

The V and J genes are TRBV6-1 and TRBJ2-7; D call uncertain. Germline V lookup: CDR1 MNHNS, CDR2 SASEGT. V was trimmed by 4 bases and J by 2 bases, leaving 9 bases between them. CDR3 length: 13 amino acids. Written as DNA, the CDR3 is TGTGCCAGCAGTGCCCAGGTGACCTACGAGCAGTACTTC. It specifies CASSAQVTYEQYF.

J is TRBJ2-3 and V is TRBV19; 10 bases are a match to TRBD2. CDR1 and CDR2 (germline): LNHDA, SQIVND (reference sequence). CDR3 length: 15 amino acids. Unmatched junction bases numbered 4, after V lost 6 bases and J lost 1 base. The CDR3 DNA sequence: TGTGCCAGTAGGTGGCTAGCGGGAGGCACAGATACGCAGTATTTT. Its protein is CASRWLAGGTDTQYF.

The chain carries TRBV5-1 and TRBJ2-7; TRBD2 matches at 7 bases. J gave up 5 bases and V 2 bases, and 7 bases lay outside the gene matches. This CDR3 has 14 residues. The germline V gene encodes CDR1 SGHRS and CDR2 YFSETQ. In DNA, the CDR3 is TGCGCCAGCAGCTTAGGACTGGGGGGGGACGAGCAGTACTTC. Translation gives CASSLGLGGDEQYF.

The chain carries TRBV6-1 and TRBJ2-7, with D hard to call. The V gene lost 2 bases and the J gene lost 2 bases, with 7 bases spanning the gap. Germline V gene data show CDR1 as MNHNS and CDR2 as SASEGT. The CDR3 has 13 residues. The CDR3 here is CASSETVTYEQYF. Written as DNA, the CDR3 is TGTGCCAGCAGTGAAACAGTAACCTACGAGCAGTACTTC.

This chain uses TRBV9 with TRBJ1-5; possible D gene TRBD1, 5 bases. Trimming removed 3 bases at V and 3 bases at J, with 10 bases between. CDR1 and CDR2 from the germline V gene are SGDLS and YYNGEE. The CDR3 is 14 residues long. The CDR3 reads CASSGGGTNQPQHF. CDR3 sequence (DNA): TGTGCCAGCAGCGGGGGGGGTACCAATCAGCCCCAGCATTTT.

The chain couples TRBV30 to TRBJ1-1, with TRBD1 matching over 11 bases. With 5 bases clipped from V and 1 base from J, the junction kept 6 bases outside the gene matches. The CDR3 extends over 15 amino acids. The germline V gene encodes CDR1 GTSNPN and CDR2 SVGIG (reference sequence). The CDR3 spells CAWRTGGIWNTEAFF. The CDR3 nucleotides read TGTGCCTGGCGGACAGGGGGCATCTGGAACACTGAAGCTTTCTTT.

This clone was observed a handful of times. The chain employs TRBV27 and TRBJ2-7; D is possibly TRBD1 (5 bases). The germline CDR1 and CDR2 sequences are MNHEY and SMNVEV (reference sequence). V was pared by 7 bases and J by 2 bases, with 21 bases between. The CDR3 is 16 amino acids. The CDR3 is CASNTFPQVRPYEQYF. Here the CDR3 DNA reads TGTGCCAGCAACACCTTCCCACAGGTACGGCCCTACGAGCAGTACTTC.

CDR3 bases: TGTGCCAGCAGTGACAGGATCAATCAGCCCCAGCATTTT. Amino acids: CASSDRINQPQHF. The chain recombines TRBV28 with TRBJ1-5; D is perhaps TRBD1 (6 bases). Looked up from germline, CDR1 is MDHEN and CDR2 is SYDVKM. The V and J ends lost 5 bases and 3 bases respectively, with 8 bases between them. The CDR3 extends over 13 amino acids.

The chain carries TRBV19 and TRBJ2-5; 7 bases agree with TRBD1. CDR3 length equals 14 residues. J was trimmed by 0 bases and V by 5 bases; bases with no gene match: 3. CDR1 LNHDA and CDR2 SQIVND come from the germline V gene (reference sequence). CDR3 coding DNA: TGTGCCAGTAGTCACAGGGGCTACCAAGAGACCCAGTACTTC. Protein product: CASSHRGYQETQYF. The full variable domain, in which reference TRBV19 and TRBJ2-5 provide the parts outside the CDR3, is DGGITQSPKYLFRKEGQNVTLSCEQNLNHDAMYWYRQDPGQGLRLIYYSQIVNDFQKGDIAEGYSVSREKKESFPLTVTSAQKNPTAFYLCASSHRGYQETQYFGPGTRLLVL.

The CDR3 DNA reads as TGTGCCAGCAGAAGCCCTAGCGGGGGCTCCTACAATGAGCAGTTCTTC. It is translated as CASRSPSGGSYNEQFF. The chain joins TRBV5-4 to TRBJ2-1, with TRBD2 matching 10 bases. The germline CDR1 and CDR2 sequences are SGHNT and YYREEE (reference sequence). Unmatched junction bases numbered 5, after V lost 5 bases and J lost 0 bases. The CDR3 is 16 amino acids.